Listed below are T cell receptor beta chains from one sample, sequenced in a study of spatial heterogeneity in lung cancer. Each CDR3 protein is one row after TCRdb ran MiXCR on the 5' RACE reads. The top ten hold about three fifths of the sample, which has thousands of distinct CDR3 sequences, approximately 16% seen once. The sample consisted of PBMCs, taken at surgery. These receptor sequences come from a male donor with early-stage non-small cell lung cancer. CDR3s include the opening cysteine and the closing phenylalanine or tryptophan. A D gene is named only where the DNA matches it firmly. Not every row has a clone size; where given, it reads once, few, many or a size class.

D	V	size	J	CDR3	DNA
-	TRBV7-6	-	TRBJ2-5	CASSLGPPGLGETQYF	TGTGCCAGCAGCTTGGGGCCACCAGGACTGGGAGAGACCCAGTACTTC
-	TRBV6-5	many	TRBJ1-5	CASSYSGIDQPQHF	TGTGCCAGCAGTTACTCGGGGATTGATCAGCCCCAGCATTTT
-	TRBV9	few	TRBJ2-5	CASSDSRRQETQYF	TGTGCCAGCAGCGACTCCAGGCGTCAAGAGACCCAGTACTTC
-	TRBV11-3	-	TRBJ2-7	CASSKGPYEQYF	TGTGCCAGCAGCAAGGGTCCCTACGAGCAGTACTTC
-	TRBV6-5	few	TRBJ2-5	CASSYSAVTQYF	TGTGCCAGCAGTTACTCTGCGGTGACCCAGTACTTC
TRBD2	TRBV7-9	many	TRBJ2-7	CASSSPLASGSPEQYF	TGTGCCAGCAGCTCCCCGCTGGCTAGCGGGAGCCCCGAGCAGTACTTC
TRBD1	TRBV24-1	many	TRBJ2-1	CATSDSPGQGADEQFF	TGTGCCACCAGTGATTCCCCCGGACAGGGGGCCGATGAGCAGTTCTTC
TRBD1	TRBV7-9	-	TRBJ2-1	CASSDARQGAWEQFF	TGTGCCAGCAGCGATGCACGACAGGGGGCATGGGAGCAGTTCTTC
-	TRBV7-6	medium-sized	TRBJ2-3	CAVDAGTDTQYF	TGTGCCGTAGATGCTGGCACAGATACGCAGTATTTT
TRBD1	TRBV13	-	TRBJ2-7	CAKSQEGQAYEQYF	TGTGCCAAAAGCCAGGAAGGACAGGCCTACGAGCAGTACTTC
TRBD1	TRBV20-1	many	TRBJ2-3	CSARDPRGNTQYF	TGCAGTGCTAGAGATCCCAGGGGGAATACGCAGTATTTT
-	TRBV2	many	TRBJ2-3	CASNIPAGSPDTQYF	TGTGCCAGCAACATTCCAGCGGGTTCCCCAGATACGCAGTATTTT
-	TRBV20-1	few	TRBJ2-5	CSASGEETQYF	TGCAGTGCTAGCGGGGAAGAGACCCAGTACTTC
TRBD1	TRBV3-1	many	TRBJ1-5	CASSWTGDDQPQHF	TGTGCCAGCAGCTGGACAGGGGACGATCAGCCCCAGCATTTT
-	TRBV20-1	-	TRBJ2-3	CSASDLAGTTLTGTDTQYF	TGCAGTGCTAGCGATTTGGCCGGGACCACCCTGACCGGCACAGATACGCAGTATTTT
-	TRBV10-3	few	TRBJ1-2	CAISKRSNNYGYTF	TGTGCCATCAGTAAGAGAAGCAACAACTATGGCTACACCTTC
-	TRBV15	once	TRBJ2-7	CATSSPGSEQYF	TGTGCCACCAGCTCTCCAGGGTCCGAGCAGTACTTC
-	TRBV27	-	TRBJ2-1	CASSRASSYNEQFF	TGTGCCAGCAGTAGGGCTAGCTCCTACAATGAGCAGTTCTTC
-	TRBV30	many	TRBJ1-4	CAWSTQGGNEKLFF	TGTGCCTGGAGTACACAGGGCGGTAATGAAAAACTGTTTTTT
-	TRBV20-1	many	TRBJ1-2	CSAPPTASLLSGYTF	TGCAGTGCCCCACCGACGGCATCCCTGCTCTCTGGCTACACCTTC
-	TRBV6-1	many	TRBJ1-1	CASSEYRVGMNTEAFF	TGTGCCAGCAGTGAATATAGGGTCGGGATGAACACTGAAGCTTTCTTT
TRBD2	TRBV28	many	TRBJ2-1	CASSFWAREGPEQFF	TGTGCCAGCAGTTTCTGGGCGCGGGAGGGCCCGGAGCAGTTCTTC
TRBD1	TRBV7-2	-	TRBJ2-2	CASSHGQGDGELFF	TGTGCCAGCAGCCACGGACAGGGGGACGGGGAGCTGTTTTTT
-	TRBV7-8	many	TRBJ1-6	CASSRTADGINSPLHF	TGTGCCAGCAGCCGGACTGCGGACGGAATCAATTCACCCCTCCACTTT
-	TRBV6-6	many	TRBJ2-3	CASSYFGRATDTQYF	TGTGCCAGCAGTTACTTCGGTCGGGCGACAGATACGCAGTATTTT
TRBD1	TRBV9	-	TRBJ2-7	CASSVGEGQGTYEQYF	TGTGCCAGCAGCGTAGGGGAGGGACAGGGGACCTACGAGCAGTACTTC
-	TRBV14	many	TRBJ1-5	CASPTRPWPQHF	TGTGCCAGCCCAACACGGCCCTGGCCCCAGCATTTT
TRBD1	TRBV24-1	many	TRBJ2-3	CATAGGETWSTDTQYF	TGTGCCACCGCAGGGGGCGAGACATGGAGCACAGATACGCAGTATTTT
-	TRBV12-3/TRBV12-4	large	TRBJ2-3	CASSLVYSSDTQYF	TGTGCCAGCAGTTTGGTGTATAGTAGCGATACGCAGTATTTT
TRBD1	TRBV7-2	many	TRBJ1-1	CASSVNPVGTGGSTEAFF	TGTGCCAGCAGCGTAAATCCCGTAGGGACAGGGGGCAGTACTGAAGCTTTCTTT
-	TRBV14	many	TRBJ2-2	CASSPFASGELFF	TGTGCCAGCAGCCCTTTTGCCTCCGGGGAGCTGTTTTTT